Presented here are 15 T cell receptor beta chains from one specimen sequenced in a study of T cell repertoires and HLA-DP antigens. No antigen has been identified for these receptors. The method was immunoSEQ multiplex PCR; TCRdb's version includes in-frame clones alone and lacks a portion of them. Counted here are about 110,000 clones, over 90% occurring once; the ten biggest clones make up 0.25% to 0.3%. Sequenced sample: CD4+ T cells from PBMCs. The source is a woman between 18 and 30 years old in good health and CMV-seronegative.

The rearrangement uses TRBV6-6 and TRBJ1-4; 7 positions match TRBD1. Germline CDR1 reads MNHNY; CDR2 reads SVGAGI (reference sequence). J was trimmed by 4 bases and V by 6 bases; bases with no gene match: 5. This CDR3 has 14 residues. This CDR3 reads CASSLQGFNEKLFF. CDR3 coding DNA: TGTGCCAGCAGCCTACAGGGGTTTAATGAAAAACTGTTTTTT.

The chain carries TRBV5-1 and TRBJ2-1; 9 bases line up with TRBD1. CDR1 and CDR2 from the germline V gene are SGHRS and YFSETQ. V dropped 5 bases and J dropped 4; count of bases not matched to a gene: 4. This CDR3 spans 14 amino acids. CDR3 nucleotides: TGCGCCAGCAGTTACAGGGGGCCATACAATGAGCAGTTCTTC. It translates to CASSYRGPYNEQFF. The variable domain in full, completed from reference TRBV5-1 and TRBJ2-1, reads KAGVTQTPRYLIKTRGQQVTLSCSPISGHRSVSWYQQTPGQGLQFLFEYFSETQRNKGNFPGRFSGRQFSNSRSEMNVSTLELGDSALYLCASSYRGPYNEQFFGPGTRLTVL.

The rearrangement links TRBV5-6 to TRBJ2-7; possibly TRBD1 or TRBD2 for D (5 bases each). V shed 2 bases and J shed 2 bases, with 14 bases lying between them. CDR1 and CDR2 from the germline V gene are SGHDT and YYEEEE. The length of the CDR3 is 15 residues. CDR3 in DNA: TGTGCCAGCAGCTTCTCGGGGCTCGGACCCTACGAGCAGTACTTC. Its protein product is CASSFSGLGPYEQYF.

V usage is TRBV7-9 and J usage is TRBJ2-1; 13 bases line up with TRBD2. This CDR3 comprises 17 residues. Losses at the gene ends were 3 bases for V and 3 bases for J; bases not matched to a gene: 5. Germline V gene lookup returns CDR1 SEHNR and CDR2 FQNEAQ (reference sequence). The CDR3 spells CASSLGRLAGGYNEQFF. DNA for the CDR3: TGTGCCAGCAGCTTGGGGAGACTAGCGGGAGGCTACAATGAGCAGTTCTTC.

The rearrangement uses TRBV12-5 and TRBJ2-7, with no clear D. Germline V gene lookup returns CDR1 LGHNT and CDR2 FRNRAP. V gave up 8 bases and J gave up 6 bases, with 20 bases separating them. This CDR3 spans 14 amino acids. CDR3 coding DNA: TGTGCTAGTATCGGAGAGATGGTCCCCCCCGAGCAGTACGTC. Amino acid sequence: CASIGEMVPPEQYV.

J is TRBJ1-3 and V is TRBV11-2, with unresolved D. Germline-derived CDR1 and CDR2 are SGHAT and FQNNGV. The CDR3 extends over 14 amino acids. The V and J ends lost 0 bases and 1 base respectively, with 4 bases between them. CDR3 sequence: CASSLEGSGNTIYF. The CDR3 DNA reads TGTGCCAGCAGCTTAGAGGGTTCTGGAAACACCATATATTTT.

J is TRBJ2-1 and V is TRBV7-2; the match to TRBD2 covers 9 bases. The germline gives CDR1 SGHTA, CDR2 FQGNSA. CDR3 length: 14 amino acids. Trimming at V came to 3 bases and at J to 9 bases, leaving 6 bases not matched to a gene. CDR3 bases: TGTGCCAGCAGCTTTGGCGGGGGGGTGACTGAGCAGTTCTTC. It yields the protein CASSFGGGVTEQFF.

The chain carries TRBV28 and TRBJ2-7; TRBD1 is a possible D gene (6 bases). V was trimmed by 5 bases and J by 3 bases, leaving 14 bases between them. This CDR3 comprises 14 residues. Looked up from germline, CDR1 is MDHEN and CDR2 is SYDVKM. The CDR3 reads CASSAQGRRYEQYV. DNA of the CDR3: TGTGCCAGCAGTGCACAGGGACGGCGCTACGAGCAGTACGTC.

The count of this clone is one. The V and J genes are TRBV2 and TRBJ2-1; TRBD1 aligns across 9 bases. This CDR3 contains 14 residues. The V gene end was trimmed by 2 bases and the J gene end by 9 bases; junction bases not matched to a gene: 5. In germline, CDR1 is SNHLY, CDR2 FYNNEI. CDR3 sequence reads: CASSEWDRDGEQFF. CDR3 in DNA: TGTGCCAGCAGTGAATGGGACAGGGATGGTGAGCAGTTCTTC.

The chain is built from TRBV2 and TRBJ2-1; D could derive from TRBD1 or TRBD2 (5 bases each). V dropped 7 bases and J dropped 3 bases, with 10 bases sitting between them. The CDR3 covers 13 residues. The V gene's germline CDR1 is SNHLY and CDR2 FYNNEI. CDR3 loop: CASIGDRYNEQFF. The CDR3 coding sequence is TGTGCCAGCATTGGGGACCGCTACAATGAGCAGTTCTTC.

This clone was picked up one time. The chain employs TRBV19 and TRBJ2-3, with D unresolved. The germline V gene encodes CDR1 LNHDA and CDR2 SQIVND (reference sequence). Trimming cost V 4 bases and J 6 bases, with 8 bases left between them. The CDR3 is 12 residues long. CDR3 sequence reads: CASSTRADTQYF. CDR3 sequence (DNA): TGTGCCAGTAGTACCCGGGCGGATACGCAGTATTTT.

The genes are TRBV29-1 and TRBJ1-1; TRBD1 agrees at 10 bases. CDR3 size: 16 residues. Germline V gene data show CDR1 as SQVTM and CDR2 as ANQGSEA. The trim removed 0 bases at V and 1 base at J, leaving 5 bases unmatched. The DNA of the CDR3 is TGCAGCGTTGAAGATCCTAGGACAGGGGGGAACACTGAAGCTTTCTTT. It codes for CSVEDPRTGGNTEAFF.

V and J are TRBV9 and TRBJ2-3; 8 positions match TRBD2. This CDR3 spans 14 amino acids. V dropped 3 bases and J dropped 3; count of bases not matched to a gene: 3. Per the germline V gene, CDR1 is SGDLS and CDR2 is YYNGEE. The CDR3 sequence is CASSGGTRTDTQYF. CDR3 DNA sequence: TGTGCCAGCAGCGGAGGGACTAGAACAGATACGCAGTATTTT.

The V call is TRBV7-3, the J call TRBJ2-1; the D gene could be TRBD1 or TRBD2 (5 bases each). The CDR3 consists of 14 residues. The V gene's germline CDR1 is SGHTA and CDR2 FQGTGA. V lost 5 bases and J 5 bases, leaving 13 bases between the germline ends. CDR3 residues: CASSLGTADNEQFF. CDR3 bases: TGTGCCAGCAGCCTTGGGACGGCTGACAATGAGCAGTTCTTC.

The chain carries TRBV7-3 and TRBJ2-2; D gene ambiguous. The CDR3 is 15 amino acids. Between the trimmed V and J ends, which lost 0 bases and 4 bases, there was a span of 9 bases. Germline CDR1 reads SGHTA; CDR2 reads FQGTGA. The CDR3 loop is CASSLTYRPTGELFF. The DNA of the CDR3 is TGTGCCAGCAGCTTAACGTATCGTCCCACCGGGGAGCTGTTTTTT.